This T cell receptor (beta chain) was sequenced during a study of T cell responses to AZD1222 COVID-19 vaccine. Study results and limitations: Increases in Spike-specific TCR breadth and depth were seen after two AZD1222 doses.

Germline V gene sequence: CDR1 LNHDA, CDR2 SQIVND (reference sequence). V lost 0 bases and J lost 2, with 11 bases in between. This CDR3 contains 17 residues. Comments on this clone: Its antigen is undetermined.

Repertoires were generated with immunoSEQ multiplex PCR, while TCRdb's copy carries only in-frame clones and drops some. This table holds 100,000 to 120,000 clones, around 85% found once. This clonotype originated in an adult in good health. The material sequenced was peripheral blood, taken on day 0 of AZD1222 vaccination. The chain has TRBV19 and TRBJ1-6; no clear D. The CDR3 region is CASSIDGVTTYNSPLHF. The CDR3 coding sequence is TGTGCCAGTAGTATAGATGGAGTAACCACCTATAATTCACCCCTCCACTTT.